These 20 T cell receptor beta chains share one sample of origin, sequenced in a study of PD-1 blockade in classical Hodgkin lymphoma. Produced via immunoSEQ multiplex PCR; TCRdb's table is partial and in-frame only. The sample has around 24,000 clones, over 65% seen once. Time point meaning: cycle 4 day 1 (C4D1), after more than five weeks of nivolumab. All the patients suffered relapse after autologous stem cell transplantation, and brentuximab vedotin exposure differed. The input for sequencing was peripheral blood mononuclear cells (PBMCs), taken before the fourth cycle of nivolumab. All receptors come from a human donor with classical Hodgkin lymphoma.

On this clone: Sequence at one end of the junction differs from germline and may be a read error. V and J are TRBV30 and TRBJ2-2; D unresolved. The germline V gene has CDR1 GTSNPN and CDR2 SVGIG (reference sequence). This CDR3 has 12 residues. The CDR3 reads CAWRGNTEELFF. The CDR3 coding sequence is TGTGCCTGGAGGGGAAACACCGAGGAGCTGTTTTTT.

The CDR3 bases are TGCGCCAGCAGCATCCTGCAGGGAAACACTGAAGCTTTCTTT. It is translated as CASSILQGNTEAFF. This rearrangement joins TRBV5-1 to TRBJ1-1; possibly TRBD1 for D (5 bases). The V gene lost 4 bases and the J gene lost 2 bases, with 12 bases spanning the gap. This CDR3 spans 14 amino acids. Germline lookup yields CDR1 SGHRS and CDR2 YFSETQ.

V usage is TRBV5-1 and J usage is TRBJ2-5, with a possible D match to TRBD2 (5 bases). The CDR3 totals 14 residues. CDR1 and CDR2 from the germline V gene are SGHRS and YFSETQ. V gave up 7 bases and J gave up 1 base, with 14 bases separating them. Written as DNA, the CDR3 is TGCGCCAGCGCACAGAGGACTGGCCAAGAGACCCAGTACTTC. This sequence encodes CASAQRTGQETQYF.

This clone was seen a handful of times. The rearrangement uses TRBV9 and TRBJ2-5; D possibly matches TRBD1 or TRBD2 (7 bases each). V dropped 4 bases and J dropped 0 bases, with 13 bases sitting between them. This CDR3 has 15 amino acids. Germline CDR1 and CDR2: SGDLS and YYNGEE. In DNA, the CDR3 is TGTGCCAGCAGCCCCAGGGGGGGGGACCAAGAGACCCAGTACTTC. Its translation: CASSPRGGDQETQYF.

The chain has TRBV28 and TRBJ2-7; D is possibly TRBD1 (5 bases). The V and J ends lost 4 bases and 4 bases respectively, with 17 bases between them. The CDR3 has 15 residues. Per the germline V gene, CDR1 is MDHEN and CDR2 is SYDVKM. The CDR3 region is CASSSPGDSNYEQYF. The CDR3 DNA reads as TGTGCCAGCAGTTCCCCCGGTGACAGTAATTACGAGCAGTACTTC.

This clone has a single count. This chain joins TRBV11-3 and TRBJ2-7, with 8 bases aligning to TRBD2. Germline CDR1 and CDR2: SGHNT and YENEEA. The CDR3 spans 15 residues. J was trimmed by 5 bases and V by 6 bases; bases with no gene match: 12. CDR3 in DNA: TGTGCCAGCAGTGACGGGAGGGGACCCCCTCACGAGCAGTACTTC. Residues: CASSDGRGPPHEQYF.

In its sample, this clone was seen a few times. V usage is TRBV10-3 and J usage is TRBJ1-5, with a weak D call TRBD1 (5 bases). The length of the CDR3 is 14 residues. The germline gives CDR1 ENHRY, CDR2 SYGVKD. Trimming removed 4 bases at V and 3 bases at J, with 10 bases between. CDR3 residues: CAISGQSDNQPQHF. CDR3 in DNA: TGTGCCATCAGTGGACAGAGCGACAATCAGCCCCAGCATTTT.

The CDR3 DNA is TGCGCCAGCAGGCCGGGACAGGGCACATATGGCTACACCTTC. This encodes CASRPGQGTYGYTF. The V gene is TRBV10-2, the J gene TRBJ1-2, with 9 nucleotides matching TRBD1. CDR3 length: 14 residues. Germline trimming cut 6 bases from V and 5 bases from J; bases unmatched to any gene: 7. The germline V gene encodes CDR1 WSHSY and CDR2 SAAADI.

The chain links TRBV7-8 to TRBJ2-7, with D maybe TRBD2 (5 bases). Germline-derived CDR1 and CDR2 are SGHVS and FQNEAQ. V lost 0 bases and J lost 6, with 12 bases in between. CDR3 length: 14 amino acids. Here the CDR3 reads CASSLARAASEQYF. The CDR3, as DNA: TGTGCCAGCAGCTTAGCGCGGGCTGCCAGCGAGCAGTACTTC.

V is TRBV29-1 and J is TRBJ2-5; D is unresolved. The CDR3 sequence is 11 residues long. V dropped 4 bases and J dropped 5 bases, with 8 bases sitting between them. Germline CDR1 reads SQVTM; CDR2 reads ANQGSEA. Written as DNA, the CDR3 is TGCAGCGTTGGGGAAGGGGAGACCCAGTACTTC. The encoded protein is CSVGEGETQYF. The variable domain in full, completed from reference TRBV29-1 and TRBJ2-5, reads SAVISQKPSRDICQRGTSLTIQCQVDSQVTMMFWYRQQPGQSLTLIATANQGSEATYESGFVIDKFPISRPNLTFSTLTVSNMSPEDSSIYLCSVGEGETQYFGPGTRLLVL.

The rearrangement joins TRBV5-1 to TRBJ1-2; no definite D call. V was trimmed by 4 bases and J by 7 bases, leaving 14 bases between them. Germline loops: CDR1 SGHRS, CDR2 YFSETQ. The CDR3 is made up of 13 amino acids. This CDR3 reads CASSADGKGGYTF. In nucleotides, the CDR3 is TGCGCCAGCAGCGCGGACGGCAAGGGTGGCTACACCTTC.

This chain connects TRBV11-2 to TRBJ2-3; 10 positions agree with TRBD2. CDR3 size: 15 residues. With 4 bases clipped from V and 1 base from J, the junction kept 2 bases outside the gene matches. Germline V CDR1 and CDR2: SGHAT, FQNNGV. The CDR3: CASSSTSGGTDTQYF. The CDR3 nucleotides are TGTGCCAGCAGCTCCACTAGCGGGGGCACAGATACGCAGTATTTT.

The V and J genes are TRBV14 and TRBJ1-2; perhaps TRBD1 as D (6 bases). The CDR3 runs to 16 residues. The V gene lost 1 base and the J gene lost 5 bases, with 17 bases spanning the gap. Per germline, CDR1 SGHDN and CDR2 FVKESK. The CDR3 coding sequence is TGTGCCAGCAGCCAAGTAGTAGGGACACAGACTTATGGCTACACCTTC. Translated, it gives CASSQVVGTQTYGYTF.

The chain joins TRBV2 to TRBJ2-6, with D maybe TRBD1 (5 bases). Trimming took off 5 bases at V and 0 bases at J, with 14 bases between the two ends. The CDR3 is 17 residues long. Germline loops: CDR1 SNHLY, CDR2 FYNNEI. CDR3 sequence: CASSIRSQGSGANVLTF. The CDR3, as DNA: TGTGCCAGCAGTATAAGGTCCCAGGGCTCTGGGGCCAACGTCCTGACTTTC.

The chain links TRBV11-2 to TRBJ1-1; D is unclear. Trimming removed 4 bases from V and 3 bases from J, with 9 bases in between. The CDR3 loop spans 13 amino acids. The V gene's germline CDR1 is SGHAT and CDR2 FQNNGV. In nucleotides, the CDR3 is TGTGCCAGCAGCTCGGAGCTGTACACTGAAGCTTTCTTT. Amino acid sequence: CASSSELYTEAFF.

This sequence joins TRBV6-6 and TRBJ2-5, with TRBD1 matching over 7 bases. The V gene end was trimmed by 7 bases and the J gene end by 4 bases; junction bases not matched to a gene: 9. This CDR3 region has 14 residues. Germline CDR1 MNHNY, CDR2 SVGAGI (reference sequence). The CDR3 here is CASKRGQLAETQYF. The CDR3 DNA follows: TGTGCCAGCAAGAGGGGGCAGTTGGCAGAGACCCAGTACTTC.

This chain uses TRBV5-6 with TRBJ1-2; 7 nucleotides align to TRBD1. The V and J ends lost 0 bases and 5 bases, in that order; junction bases with no gene match: 7. The CDR3 sequence is 15 residues long. Germline V CDR1 and CDR2: SGHDT, YYEEEE. CDR3 in DNA: TGTGCCAGCAGCTTGGGACCAGGGGGACATTATGGCTACACCTTC. Its protein is CASSLGPGGHYGYTF.

The chain links TRBV18 to TRBJ2-1; D gene uncertain. This CDR3 contains 12 residues. V shed 4 bases and J shed 7 bases, with 8 bases lying between them. The V gene's germline CDR1 is KGHSH and CDR2 LQKENI. CDR3 bases: TGTGCCAGCTCACTAAAAGTGAATGAGCAGTTCTTC. Its protein product is CASSLKVNEQFF. Looking up the rest from reference TRBV18 and TRBJ2-1 gives the full variable domain: NAGVMQNPRHLVRRRGQEARLRCSPMKGHSHVYWYRQLPEEGLKFMVYLQKENIIDESGMPKERFSAEFPKEGPSILRIQQVVRGDSAAYFCASSLKVNEQFFGPGTRLTVL.

This clone occurred a few times. The chain links TRBV4-2 to TRBJ1-1, with 8 positions matching TRBD1. This CDR3 region has 14 residues. V lost 1 base, J lost 5 bases, and 3 bases stayed unmatched. The germline V gene has CDR1 LGHNA and CDR2 YNFKEQ. CDR3 sequence: CASSQVTGETEAFF. CDR3 DNA sequence: TGTGCCAGCAGCCAAGTGACAGGGGAGACTGAAGCTTTCTTT.

The chain joins TRBV27 to TRBJ2-2; 7 bases align to TRBD1. The CDR3 length is 16 residues. The germline V gene encodes CDR1 MNHEY and CDR2 SMNVEV (reference sequence). J gave up 4 bases and V 6 bases, and 11 bases lay outside the gene matches. The CDR3 region is CASSPTWTGPTGELFF. The CDR3 DNA follows: TGTGCCAGCAGCCCTACCTGGACAGGCCCCACCGGGGAGCTGTTTTTT.